This TCR beta chain is from a study of T cell clusters in autoimmune cytopenias. The wider study: Per sample, median TRB depth was roughly 56,000 reads, yielding a median roughly 2,000 distinct clonotypes.

Germline CDR1 and CDR2: GTSNPN and SVGIG (reference sequence). CDR3 size: 11 residues. Each sample's input was approximately 0.25 ug genomic DNA, 30,000 to 45,000 genome equivalents. General study findings and limits: Healthy donors had approximately 3.1-fold more exclusive TRB clusters than active autoimmune hepatitis patients. Comparing secondary cytopenia with chronic lymphocytic leukemia showed no cluster-lack signature, apparently masked by lymphoma repertoire. Primary autoimmune cytopenia patients seemingly lacked the physiological T cell clusters found in healthy donors.

Frequency places this clonotype as medium-sized. Its antigen is undetermined. One tube held mixed TRB-A and TRB-B primer pools for touch-down PCR. From the multiplex PCR reads, TCRdb lists one entry per CDR3 protein and no DNA. The table for this sample gives 8,300 or so distinct CDR3 sequences. This TCR was sampled from a human donor with an autoimmune cytopenia or autoimmune hepatitis (not recorded which). The V gene is TRBV30, the J gene TRBJ2-5. Sequencing was done on a sample of peripheral blood. The CDR3 region is CAYAWVETQYF. The whole variable domain, remainder taken from reference TRBV30 and TRBJ2-5, is SQTIHQWPATLVQPVGSPLSLECTVEGTSNPNLYWYRQAAGRGLQLLFYSVGIGQISSEVPQNLSASRPQDRQFILSSKKLLLSDSGFYLCAYAWVETQYFGPGTRLLVL.